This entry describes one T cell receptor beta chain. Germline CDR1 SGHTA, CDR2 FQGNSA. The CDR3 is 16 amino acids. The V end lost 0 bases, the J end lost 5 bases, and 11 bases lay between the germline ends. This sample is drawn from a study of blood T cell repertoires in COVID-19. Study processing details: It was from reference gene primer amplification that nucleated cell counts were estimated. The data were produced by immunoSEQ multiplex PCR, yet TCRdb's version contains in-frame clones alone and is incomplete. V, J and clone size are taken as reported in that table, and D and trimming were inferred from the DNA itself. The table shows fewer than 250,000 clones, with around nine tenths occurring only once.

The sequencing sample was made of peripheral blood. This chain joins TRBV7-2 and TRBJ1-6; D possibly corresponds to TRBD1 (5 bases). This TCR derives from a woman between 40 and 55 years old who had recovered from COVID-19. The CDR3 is CASSLAGGRNNSPLHF. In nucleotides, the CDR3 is TGTGCCAGCAGCTTAGCTGGGGGGAGGAATAATTCACCCCTCCACTTT.